This T cell receptor beta chain came from a study of cytomegalovirus exposure and HLA in healthy donors. Nominally healthy donors were sampled, though unrecorded immune exposures were likely. A note on this clone: Its antigen is unidentified.

Deletions cut 4 bases from V and 0 bases from J, with 9 bases between. The CDR3 consists of 13 residues. CDR1 GTSNPN and CDR2 SVGIG come from the germline V gene (reference sequence). Study results and limitations: Presence/absence results assume similar sequencing depth per donor, which may not hold. The sole available immune exposure information was CMV serostatus. In a later analysis, donors in an Asian-associated ancestry cluster reportedly had fewer N-insertions in productive TCRs than the cohort mean.

PCR employed 60 Vbeta and 13 Jbeta primers. Produced via immunoSEQ multiplex PCR; TCRdb's table is partial and in-frame only. The data hold 150,000 to 200,000 clones, with 70% to 85% observed a single time. The gene calls are TRBV30 and TRBJ1-2; D remains unclear. The clonotype was recovered from a man aged 18 to 29 in good health and CMV-seronegative. The source material was PBMCs. The CDR3 nucleotides are TGTGCCTGGATCGGGTACTCTAACTATGGCTACACCTTC. Amino acids: CAWIGYSNYGYTF.